The present entry profiles one T cell receptor (beta chain) with its context. The antigen remains undetermined. Germline lookup yields CDR1 SGHNT and CDR2 YYREEE (reference sequence). This CDR3 has 16 amino acids. With 1 base clipped from V and 7 bases from J, the junction kept 7 bases outside the gene matches. The PCR had 60 Vbeta and 13 Jbeta primers. Sequencing used immunoSEQ multiplex PCR; TCRdb keeps in-frame clones, though not all of them. The repertoire has around 150,000 clones, 50% to 75% of them found once; the top ten carry 6% to 8.5%. The data originate from a study of cytomegalovirus exposure and HLA in healthy donors. Study context: Sequencing of 180 million or so T cells in an earlier analysis found around 100 million unique TCR beta sequences. Study-wide findings and caveats: It was reported in a later analysis that an Asian-associated ancestry cluster showed fewer N-insertions than the 666-donor mean. TCR beta chains numbering more than 150 were designated cytomegalovirus-associated. Previous analysis showed most TCR beta V segments were productive about 90% or about 30% of the time.

The sequence was obtained from a woman in her sixties or seventies in good health and CMV-seropositive. V gene TRBV5-4 combines with J gene TRBJ2-1, with TRBD2 matching over 11 bases. The sequencing input was PBMCs. CDR3 DNA: TGTGCCAGCAGCTTGTGGCTAGCGGGAGGTTCGAATGAGCAGTTCTTC. Its protein is CASSLWLAGGSNEQFF.